This T cell receptor (beta chain) was sequenced in a study of CXCR3-negative and CXCR3-positive naive CD8 T cells. Study-wide results and limits: Much lower diversity was found in memory CD8+ cells, while both naive subsets had comparably high diversity. The authors found comparable surface CD5 between naive subsets and inferred TCR strength from TRB CDR3 properties. The level of CXCR3 expression partially decreased after cryopreservation; the majority of assays used fresh PBMCs.

This CDR3 has 12 residues. Germline CDR1 and CDR2: MNHEY and SVGEGT. Triplicate sorts, fewer than 350,000 cells apiece, were made for each CD8+ T cell subset. UMI-tagged TRB cDNA libraries were built via 5' RACE. From its re-call of the 5' RACE reads, TCRdb lists each CDR3 protein once, without DNA. The sample's table shows 60,000 or so distinct CDR3 sequences. Concerning this clonotype itself: Its antigen is as yet unknown.

Sample: memory CD8+ T cells from blood. The receptor was isolated from a human donor in good health. Some clones in this sample may be carry-over from other donors' samples. This rearrangement joins TRBV6-2 or TRBV6-3 to TRBJ2-7. CDR3 sequence: CASSRLLREQYF.